What follows is one TCR beta chain and its context. This record comes from a study of blood T cell repertoires in COVID-19. Using immunoSEQ multiplex PCR, the repertoire was profiled, and TCRdb retains in-frame clones only, with some absent. The sample has approximately 21,000 clones, roughly nine tenths seen once; the top ten hold over 7%. The sequence derives from a human donor with active COVID-19. The donor label of this sample is uncertain. The specimen was peripheral blood.

Here the CDR3 DNA reads TGTGCCAGCAGCTTAGACAAAAAGTGGACAGGGGGCTTCGAGGAAAAACTGTTTTTT. Translated, it gives CASSLDKKWTGGFEEKLFF. J is TRBJ1-4 and V is TRBV7-9; 11 bases align to TRBD1. Germline V CDR1 and CDR2: SEHNR, FQNEAQ (reference sequence). The CDR3 has 19 amino acids. The ends lost 1 base at V and 8 bases at J; junction bases unmatched: 15.